The 30 T cell receptor beta chains below come from one sample, sequenced in a study of PD-1 blockade in classical Hodgkin lymphoma. Each patient's relapse followed autologous stem cell transplantation, and brentuximab vedotin exposure varied. The table came from immunoSEQ multiplex PCR; TCRdb's copy has only in-frame clones and leaves some out. In the table there are tens of thousands of clones, about 88% of which are singletons. The sample consisted of peripheral blood mononuclear cells (PBMCs), taken before the second cycle of nivolumab. The receptors shown here come from a human donor with classical Hodgkin lymphoma.

This rearrangement joins TRBV5-6 to TRBJ2-7; TRBD1 agrees at 9 bases. The CDR3 is made up of 14 amino acids. The trim removed 6 bases at V and 0 bases at J, leaving 4 bases unmatched. Germline values: CDR1 SGHDT, CDR2 YYEEEE. CDR3 amino acids: CASTRTGASYEQYF. DNA for the CDR3: TGTGCCAGCACCCGGACAGGGGCCTCCTACGAGCAGTACTTC.

This chain uses TRBV25-1 with TRBJ2-1; 10 bases are a match to TRBD2. There are 14 residues in the CDR3. CDR1 MGHDK and CDR2 SYGVNS come from the germline V gene. The V gene end was trimmed by 2 bases and the J gene end by 9 bases; junction bases not matched to a gene: 4. The CDR3 bases are TGTGCCAGCAGTGAAGGGCCTAGCGGGGGTGAGCAGTTCTTC. Protein product: CASSEGPSGGEQFF.

The chain combines TRBV11-3 with TRBJ2-3, with unresolved D. Germline V CDR1 and CDR2: SGHNT, YENEEA. The CDR3 runs 14 residues. The CDR3 coding sequence is TGTGCTCTCTACACGGGTAGATGCACAGATACGCAGTATTTT. This gives the protein CALYTGRCTDTQYF.

The rearrangement uses TRBV29-1 and TRBJ2-7; weak D call: TRBD2 (6 bases). The CDR3 is 13 residues long. Germline V gene data show CDR1 as SQVTM and CDR2 as ANQGSEA. Trimming took 0 bases from V and 4 from J, leaving 10 bases between them. Here the CDR3 DNA reads TGCAGCGTTGAAGAAGGGACTCGATACGAGCAGTACTTC. Protein: CSVEEGTRYEQYF.

Comments on this clone: Germline and junction disagree at one end, which may indicate a read error. The gene calls are TRBV7-7 and TRBJ1-5; 10 bases are a match to TRBD1. Germline CDR1 reads SSHAT; CDR2 reads FNYEAQ (reference sequence). This CDR3 region has 17 residues. CDR3 loop: CASSLPSGTGGNQPQHF. CDR3 nucleotides: TGTGCTAGCAGCTTACCCTCTGGGACAGGGGGCAATCAGCCCCAGCATTTT.

This clone has at least ten counts. The rearrangement uses TRBV6-6 and TRBJ1-1, with D unclear. The CDR3 extends over 11 amino acids. CDR1 MNHNY and CDR2 SVGAGI come from the germline V gene (reference sequence). Trimming stripped 8 bases from V and 4 bases from J, with 8 bases between. CDR3 bases: TGTGCCAGCGGGTATAGCACTGAAGCTTTCTTT. Amino acid sequence: CASGYSTEAFF.

This chain uses TRBV10-1 with TRBJ1-1; the D is unclear. The germline V and J ends were trimmed by 10 bases and 1 base, with 13 bases remaining between them. Germline V CDR1 and CDR2: WNHNN, SYGVQD (reference sequence). This CDR3 comprises 13 residues. CDR3: CATARVPNTEAFF. DNA of the CDR3: TGCGCCACCGCGCGGGTCCCGAACACTGAAGCTTTCTTT.

The gene calls are TRBV27 and TRBJ2-5, with unresolved D. V was clipped by 11 bases and J by 3 bases, with 4 bases between them. Germline V CDR1 and CDR2: MNHEY, SMNVEV (reference sequence). The CDR3 contains 9 residues. This CDR3 is CAREETQYF. As DNA, the CDR3 is TGTGCCCGGGAAGAGACCCAGTACTTC.

This clone was seen a handful of times. This rearrangement joins TRBV4-1 to TRBJ1-4; 11 nucleotides line up with TRBD1. The CDR3 extends over 14 amino acids. Germline lookup yields CDR1 MGHRA and CDR2 YSYEKL. V was pared by 5 bases and J by 7 bases, with 3 bases of the junction left unmatched. CDR3 nucleotides: TGCGCCAGCAGCAAGGGGACAGGGGGTGAAAAACTGTTTTTT. Translating gives CASSKGTGGEKLFF.

In this sample, this clone turned up a few times. This sample includes further DNA sequences coding for the same CDR3. The V call is TRBV25-1, the J call TRBJ2-7; 8 bases agree with TRBD2. This CDR3 spans 14 amino acids. Per germline, CDR1 MGHDK and CDR2 SYGVNS. V shed 4 bases and J 0 bases; nucleotides not matched to a gene: 2. CDR3: CASSALADSYEQYF. CDR3 coding DNA: TGTGCCAGCAGTGCACTAGCGGACTCCTACGAGCAGTACTTC.

This clone was detected only once. This chain's CDR3 is CASSLGSGRRETQYF. The CDR3 nucleotides are TGCGCCAGCAGCTTGGGAAGCGGGAGGCGAGAGACCCAGTACTTC. This chain uses TRBV5-1 with TRBJ2-5, with 9 bases matching TRBD2. Germline values: CDR1 SGHRS, CDR2 YFSETQ. Trimming at V came to 0 bases and at J to 4 bases, leaving 4 bases not matched to a gene. CDR3 length equals 15 residues.

This clone was seen once. The rearrangement joins TRBV19 to TRBJ2-1, with TRBD2 matching over 11 bases. The length of the CDR3 is 16 residues. Germline CDR1 reads LNHDA; CDR2 reads SQIVND (reference sequence). V lost 5 bases to trimming and J lost 4 bases; unmatched junction nucleotides: 7. The CDR3 nucleotides are TGTGCCAGTAGTCCCGGGACTAGCGGAAAGTACAATGAGCAGTTCTTC. As protein: CASSPGTSGKYNEQFF.

The rearrangement links TRBV27 to TRBJ2-6; D might be TRBD2 (5 bases). Germline V gene lookup returns CDR1 MNHEY and CDR2 SMNVEV (reference sequence). The V end was cut by 6 bases, the J end by 1 base, with 13 bases between. The CDR3 runs 16 residues. CDR3 in DNA: TGTGCCAGCAGCCCCTCTAGAGGGTCTGGGGCCAACGTCCTGACTTTC. Residues: CASSPSRGSGANVLTF.

The chain recombines TRBV27 with TRBJ2-7; D is uncertain. The germline V gene encodes CDR1 MNHEY and CDR2 SMNVEV (reference sequence). Between the trimmed V and J ends, which lost 6 bases and 0 bases, there was a span of 9 bases. This CDR3 is built from 13 residues. The CDR3 DNA sequence: TGTGCCAGCAGCCCCACCCCCTCCTACGAGCAGTACTTC. The encoded protein is CASSPTPSYEQYF.

The V gene is TRBV6-6, the J gene TRBJ2-3; D is possibly TRBD1 or TRBD2 (6 bases each). The V gene's germline CDR1 is MNHNY and CDR2 SVGAGI (reference sequence). There are 14 residues in the CDR3. The V end lost 6 bases, the J end lost 4 bases, and 14 bases lay between the germline ends. CDR3 sequence (DNA): TGTGCCAGCAGCCGCCGGGGGCGCCCAGATACGCAGTATTTT. Amino acids: CASSRRGRPDTQYF.

The rearrangement joins TRBV9 to TRBJ2-7; no clear D. Per germline, CDR1 SGDLS and CDR2 YYNGEE. This CDR3 is 14 amino acids long. V was clipped by 0 bases and J by 2 bases, with 9 bases between them. The CDR3 loop reads CASSVAREPYEQYF. The CDR3 DNA reads as TGTGCCAGCAGCGTAGCCAGAGAACCCTACGAGCAGTACTTC.

V usage is TRBV2 and J usage is TRBJ2-7; D is perhaps TRBD1 or TRBD2 (5 bases each). Trimming removed 6 bases from V and 3 bases from J, with 9 bases in between. CDR1 is SNHLY, CDR2 FYNNEI, per germline. The CDR3 has 12 amino acids. The CDR3 here is CASRGTNYEQYF. The CDR3 DNA follows: TGTGCCAGCAGGGGGACCAACTACGAGCAGTACTTC.

The V and J genes are TRBV13 and TRBJ2-1; 9 nucleotides align to TRBD2. After removal of 0 bases from V and 9 bases from J, the junction contained 9 bases not matched to a gene. CDR1 and CDR2 from the germline V gene are PRHDT and FYEKMQ (reference sequence). The CDR3 totals 16 residues. The CDR3 is CASSLGGAGGPFEQFF. The CDR3 DNA reads TGTGCCAGCAGCTTAGGCGGTGCGGGAGGGCCATTTGAGCAGTTCTTC.

The chain recombines TRBV20-1 with TRBJ1-2, with TRBD1 as a possible D gene (5 bases). V lost 7 bases and J lost 2, with 8 bases in between. The CDR3 loop spans 11 amino acids. Germline CDR1 and CDR2: DFQATT and SNEGSKA (reference sequence). The CDR3 region has the DNA TGCAGTGTGAAGGGGAACTATGGCTACACCTTC. It yields the protein CSVKGNYGYTF.

The chain uses TRBV27 and TRBJ2-5; 7 nucleotides agree with TRBD2. The CDR3 runs 15 residues. With V trimmed by 5 bases and J by 2 bases, 8 bases remained unmatched. In germline, CDR1 is MNHEY, CDR2 SMNVEV (reference sequence). The CDR3 DNA follows: TGTGCCAGCAGTAGGAACCGGGGACTACAAGAGACCCAGTACTTC. Protein sequence: CASSRNRGLQETQYF.

The CDR3 DNA is TGTGCCAGCAGTTACAGGGCAGCAAGCTCACCCCTCCACTTT. It encodes CASSYRAASSPLHF. The rearrangement joins TRBV6-5 to TRBJ1-6; D is unclear. This CDR3 has 14 amino acids. CDR1 is MNHEY and CDR2 is SVGAGI in the germline V gene. V was shortened by 2 bases and J by 10 bases, with 12 bases between the two germline ends.

This clone came up once. The J gene is TRBJ2-1, the V gene TRBV7-8; 9 nucleotides match TRBD2. The CDR3 extends over 16 amino acids. CDR1 is SGHVS and CDR2 is FQNEAQ in the germline V gene. J lost 5 bases, V lost 1 base, and 6 bases had no gene match. CDR3 coding DNA: TGTGCCAGCAGCTTAGTACTAGCGGGCCTCCACAATGAGCAGTTCTTC. Its protein is CASSLVLAGLHNEQFF. Looking up the rest from reference TRBV7-8 and TRBJ2-1 gives the full variable domain: GAGVSQSPRYKVAKRGQDVALRCDPISGHVSLFWYQQALGQGPEFLTYFQNEAQLDKSGLPSDRFFAERPEGSVSTLKIQRTQQEDSAVYLCASSLVLAGLHNEQFFGPGTRLTVL.

The chain has TRBV5-1 and TRBJ2-3, with 14 bases fitting TRBD2. Germline CDR1 and CDR2: SGHRS and YFSETQ. The junction had 2 bases not matched to a gene; V was cut back by 1 base and J by 4 bases. The CDR3 is 16 amino acids. CDR3 DNA: TGCGCCAGCAGCTTGAGGACTAGCGGGGGGTCAGATACGCAGTATTTT. This codes for CASSLRTSGGSDTQYF.

The chain carries TRBV2 and TRBJ2-5, with D unresolved. The CDR3 runs to 10 residues. Germline CDR1 SNHLY, CDR2 FYNNEI. V dropped 8 bases and J dropped 4 bases, with 5 bases sitting between them. The CDR3 region is CASFSETQYF. The CDR3 nucleotides read TGTGCCAGCTTCTCAGAGACCCAGTACTTC.

This chain connects TRBV6-1 to TRBJ2-3, with TRBD2 matching 10 bases. CDR1 is MNHNS and CDR2 is SASEGT in the germline V gene. With 6 bases clipped from V and 2 bases from J, the junction kept 5 bases outside the gene matches. The CDR3 consists of 15 residues. CDR3 DNA sequence: TGTGCCAGCAGGGAACTAGCGGGGTACACAGATACGCAGTATTTT. This translates into CASRELAGYTDTQYF.

The chain has TRBV11-2 and TRBJ2-2, with 8 bases identical to TRBD2. The CDR3 extends over 18 amino acids. Germline CDR1 SGHAT, CDR2 FQNNGV. V was pared by 1 base and J by 5 bases, with 12 bases of the junction left unmatched. In DNA, the CDR3 is TGTGCCAGCAGCTTAGTAACTAGCGGCCGAGGATCTACCGGGGAGCTGTTTTTT. Translated, it gives CASSLVTSGRGSTGELFF.

This sequence joins TRBV10-2 and TRBJ1-3; weak D call: TRBD1 (5 bases). This CDR3 has 15 residues. The germline V and J ends were trimmed by 3 bases and 3 bases, with 12 bases remaining between them. Germline CDR1 is WSHSY and CDR2 is SAAADI. This CDR3 is CASSDHRQGGNTIYF. For the CDR3, the DNA is TGCGCCAGCAGTGATCATCGCCAGGGTGGAAACACCATATATTTT.

The chain combines TRBV13 with TRBJ2-1; 10 positions match TRBD2. V lost 4 bases to trimming and J lost 7 bases; unmatched junction nucleotides: 4. Germline V gene data show CDR1 as PRHDT and CDR2 as FYEKMQ (reference sequence). CDR3 length: 14 residues. The CDR3: CASSSLTSGNEQFF. The DNA of the CDR3 is TGTGCCAGCAGCTCGTTGACTAGCGGGAATGAGCAGTTCTTC.

The chain uses TRBV18 and TRBJ2-7; D is uncertain. The CDR3 length is 13 residues. The ends were cut back, 3 bases at V and 7 bases at J, with 13 bases in the middle. CDR1 and CDR2 from the germline V gene are KGHSH and LQKENI. CDR3 in DNA: TGTGCCAGCTCACCTCGACCAATGGGGGAGCAGTACTTC. Translating it yields CASSPRPMGEQYF.

The J gene is TRBJ1-5, the V gene TRBV10-1; 12 bases align to TRBD1. Germline lookup yields CDR1 WNHNN and CDR2 SYGVQD (reference sequence). The CDR3 spans 16 residues. V shed 8 bases, J shed 4 bases, and the junction held 9 bases outside the gene matches. The CDR3 nucleotides are TGCGCCAGCGGGGGACAGGGGGCGCAGGATAATCAGCCCCAGCATTTT. Translating gives CASGGQGAQDNQPQHF.